Described below is a single TCR beta chain sequence and its context. The data were produced by immunoSEQ multiplex PCR, yet TCRdb's version contains in-frame clones alone and is incomplete. The sample yields around 100,000 clones, 90% to 97% seen once. Trimming at V came to 4 bases and at J to 0 bases, leaving 15 bases not matched to a gene. The length of the CDR3 is 19 residues. Germline V CDR1 and CDR2: SGHRS, YFSETQ. The data were obtained in a study of technical replicates of blood from a few donors. Sequencing used T cells isolated from PBMCs. This sequence originates from a human donor in good health. V gene TRBV5-1 combines with J gene TRBJ2-3, with 9 bases matching TRBD2. CDR3: CASSAEGLAMRISTDTQYF. CDR3 in DNA: TGCGCCAGCAGCGCGGAAGGACTAGCGATGAGAATTAGCACAGATACGCAGTATTTT.